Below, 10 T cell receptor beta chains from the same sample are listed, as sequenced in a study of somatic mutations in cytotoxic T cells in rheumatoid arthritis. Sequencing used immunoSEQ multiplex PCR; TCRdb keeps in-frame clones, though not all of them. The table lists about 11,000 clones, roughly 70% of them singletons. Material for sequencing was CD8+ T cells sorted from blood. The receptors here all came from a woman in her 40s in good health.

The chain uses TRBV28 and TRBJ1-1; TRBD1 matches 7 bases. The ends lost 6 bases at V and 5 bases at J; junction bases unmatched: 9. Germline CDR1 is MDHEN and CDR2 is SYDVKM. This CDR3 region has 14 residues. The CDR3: CASRLSGGRTEAFF. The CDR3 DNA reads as TGTGCCAGCAGACTCTCAGGGGGGAGAACTGAAGCTTTCTTT.

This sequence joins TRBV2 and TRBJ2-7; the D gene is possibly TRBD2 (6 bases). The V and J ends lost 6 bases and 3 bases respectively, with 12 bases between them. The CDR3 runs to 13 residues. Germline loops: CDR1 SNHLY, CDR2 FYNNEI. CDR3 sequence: CASRGSTSYEQYF. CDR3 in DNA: TGTGCCAGCAGAGGCTCGACTAGCTACGAGCAGTACTTC.

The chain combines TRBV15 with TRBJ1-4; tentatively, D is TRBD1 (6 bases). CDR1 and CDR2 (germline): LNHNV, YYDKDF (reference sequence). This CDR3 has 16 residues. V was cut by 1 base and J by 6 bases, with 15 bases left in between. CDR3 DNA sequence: TGTGCCACCAGCAGAGTATGGACAGAACTGGATGAAAAACTGTTTTTT. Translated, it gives CATSRVWTELDEKLFF.

The CDR3 protein is CASSFSGHSFGETQYF. In DNA, the CDR3 is TGTGCCAGCAGCTTTTCGGGACATTCCTTTGGGGAGACCCAGTACTTC. The J gene is TRBJ2-5, the V gene TRBV7-2; D possibly corresponds to TRBD1 (6 bases). Germline assignment: CDR1 SGHTA and CDR2 FQGNSA. This CDR3 is built from 16 residues. Trimming stripped 3 bases from V and 5 bases from J, with 19 bases between.

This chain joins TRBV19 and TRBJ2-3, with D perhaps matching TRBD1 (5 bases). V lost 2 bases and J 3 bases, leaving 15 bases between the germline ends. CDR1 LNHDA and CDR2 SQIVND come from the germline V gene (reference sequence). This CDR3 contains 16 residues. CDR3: CASSIWGTPLTDTQYF. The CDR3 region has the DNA TGTGCCAGTAGTATATGGGGCACTCCCCTTACAGATACGCAGTATTTT.

The CDR3: CASSPGRLAVYGYTF. In nucleotides, the CDR3 is TGTGCCAGCTCCCCCGGGAGGCTGGCGGTCTATGGCTACACCTTC. This chain joins TRBV18 and TRBJ1-2; D not certain. V was clipped by 6 bases and J by 4 bases, with 18 bases between them. CDR1 and CDR2 (germline): KGHSH, LQKENI. This CDR3 comprises 15 residues.

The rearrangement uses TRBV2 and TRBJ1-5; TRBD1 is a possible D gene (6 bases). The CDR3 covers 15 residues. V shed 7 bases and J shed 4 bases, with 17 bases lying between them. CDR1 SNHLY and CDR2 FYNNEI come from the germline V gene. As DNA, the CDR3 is TGTGCCAGCAAAACCGGGACATTTGGTAATCAGCCCCAGCATTTT. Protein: CASKTGTFGNQPQHF.

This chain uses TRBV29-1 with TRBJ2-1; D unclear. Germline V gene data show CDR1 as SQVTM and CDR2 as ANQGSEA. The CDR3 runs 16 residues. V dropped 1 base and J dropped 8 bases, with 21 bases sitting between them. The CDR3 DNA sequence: TGCAGCGTTGAAGGGCATTGGGGTCACCTCGGTGATGAGCAGTTCTTC. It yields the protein CSVEGHWGHLGDEQFF.

The CDR3 here is CASSSAPVRVLGELFF. CDR3 in DNA: TGTGCCAGCAGCTCAGCCCCAGTGAGGGTACTGGGGGAGCTGTTTTTT. The J gene is TRBJ2-2, the V gene TRBV11-2, with D maybe TRBD2 (5 bases). The CDR3 has 16 amino acids. V lost 4 bases and J 8 bases, leaving 20 bases between the germline ends. CDR1 and CDR2 (germline): SGHAT, FQNNGV.

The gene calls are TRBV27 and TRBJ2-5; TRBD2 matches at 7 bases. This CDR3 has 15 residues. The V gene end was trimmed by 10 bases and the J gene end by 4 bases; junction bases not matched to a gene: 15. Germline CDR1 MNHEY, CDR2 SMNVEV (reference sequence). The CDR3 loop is CATRAGEAFRETQYF. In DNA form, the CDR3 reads TGTGCCACGCGGGCGGGAGAGGCCTTCCGAGAGACCCAGTACTTC.